The 7 T cell receptor beta chains below were found in one sample sequenced in a study of blood T cell repertoires in COVID-19. The data were produced by immunoSEQ multiplex PCR, yet TCRdb's version contains in-frame clones alone and is incomplete. This table has about 100,000 clones, approximately 80% appearing once. The sequenced sample was peripheral blood. The receptors originated from a man between 60 and 75 years old with acute or convalescent COVID-19.

The J gene is TRBJ2-1, the V gene TRBV5-4, with 8 bases fitting TRBD2. CDR3 length equals 15 residues. Per the germline V gene, CDR1 is SGHNT and CDR2 is YYREEE (reference sequence). Trimming cost V 7 bases and J 1 base; bases outside gene matches: 7. The CDR3 loop reads CASSRGGQSYNEQFF. CDR3 DNA sequence: TGTGCCAGCTCCCGGGGGGGTCAATCCTACAATGAGCAGTTCTTC.

This chain uses TRBV7-9 with TRBJ2-2; 9 bases agree with TRBD1. Germline V lookup: CDR1 SEHNR, CDR2 FQNEAQ (reference sequence). The CDR3 totals 16 residues. Trimming removed 5 bases from V and 4 bases from J; junction bases left unmatched: 8. CDR3 sequence: CASSPGTGILTGELFF. The CDR3 nucleotides read TGTGCCAGCAGCCCCGGGACAGGGATTCTCACCGGGGAGCTGTTTTTT.

The sample holds a few counts of this clone. J is TRBJ2-3 and V is TRBV6-6, with 11 bases fitting TRBD1. This CDR3 has 17 residues. Trimming at V came to 5 bases and at J to 0 bases, leaving 7 bases not matched to a gene. Per germline, CDR1 MNHNY and CDR2 SVGAGI (reference sequence). CDR3 nucleotides: TGTGCCAGCAGTCTTATCGGGACAGGGGGAAGCACAGATACGCAGTATTTT. As protein: CASSLIGTGGSTDTQYF.

The V gene is TRBV6-5, the J gene TRBJ2-2; 7 bases align to TRBD2. The CDR3 length is 15 residues. V lost 0 bases to trimming and J lost 9 bases; unmatched junction nucleotides: 7. The germline V gene has CDR1 MNHEY and CDR2 SVGAGI. The CDR3 reads CASSYSWQGGRELFF. CDR3 in DNA: TGTGCCAGCAGTTACTCTTGGCAGGGAGGGAGGGAGCTGTTTTTT.

The chain combines TRBV5-1 with TRBJ2-1, with TRBD2 identical over 7 bases. CDR1 SGHRS and CDR2 YFSETQ come from the germline V gene. V trimming: 4 bases; J trimming: 9 bases; junction bases outside the gene matches: 10. This CDR3 contains 14 residues. The CDR3 region has the DNA TGCGCCAGCAGCCAAACGACTAGCTCGGGTGAGCAGTTCTTC. Translating it yields CASSQTTSSGEQFF. Variable domain in full (rest from reference TRBV5-1 and TRBJ2-1): KAGVTQTPRYLIKTRGQQVTLSCSPISGHRSVSWYQQTPGQGLQFLFEYFSETQRNKGNFPGRFSGRQFSNSRSEMNVSTLELGDSALYLCASSQTTSSGEQFFGPGTRLTVL.

The table lists this clone with a count of one. The V call is TRBV28, the J call TRBJ2-7; TRBD2 matches 11 bases. Trimming cost V 6 bases and J 5 bases; bases outside gene matches: 9. Germline CDR1 is MDHEN and CDR2 is SYDVKM. The CDR3 is 15 amino acids. The CDR3 nucleotides read TGTGCCAGCAGCCTGACTAGCGGGATACTTGACGAGCAGTACTTC. Amino acids: CASSLTSGILDEQYF.

The V gene is TRBV25-1, the J gene TRBJ2-5; 10 bases map to TRBD2. Germline V gene sequence: CDR1 MGHDK, CDR2 SYGVNS. V was clipped by 4 bases and J by 4 bases; unmatched bases: 3. The length of the CDR3 is 14 residues. The CDR3: CASSGLAGVETQYF. The CDR3 DNA follows: TGTGCCAGCAGTGGTCTAGCGGGAGTAGAGACCCAGTACTTC.